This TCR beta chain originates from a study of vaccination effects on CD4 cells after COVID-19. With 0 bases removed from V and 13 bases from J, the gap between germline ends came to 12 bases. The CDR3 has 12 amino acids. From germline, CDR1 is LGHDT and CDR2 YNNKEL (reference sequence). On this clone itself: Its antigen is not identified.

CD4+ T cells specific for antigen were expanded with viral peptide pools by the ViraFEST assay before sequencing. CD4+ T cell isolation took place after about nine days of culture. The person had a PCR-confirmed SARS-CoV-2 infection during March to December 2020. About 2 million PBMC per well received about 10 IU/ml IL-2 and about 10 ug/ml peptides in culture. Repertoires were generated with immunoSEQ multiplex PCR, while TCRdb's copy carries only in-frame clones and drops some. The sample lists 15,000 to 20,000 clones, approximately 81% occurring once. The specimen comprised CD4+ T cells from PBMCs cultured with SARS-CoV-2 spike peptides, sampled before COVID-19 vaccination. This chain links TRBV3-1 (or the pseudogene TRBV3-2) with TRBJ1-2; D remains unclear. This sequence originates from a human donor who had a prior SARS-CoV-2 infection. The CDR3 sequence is CASSQDLKVITF. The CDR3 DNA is TGTGCCAGCAGCCAAGATCTGAAGGTGATCACCTTC.